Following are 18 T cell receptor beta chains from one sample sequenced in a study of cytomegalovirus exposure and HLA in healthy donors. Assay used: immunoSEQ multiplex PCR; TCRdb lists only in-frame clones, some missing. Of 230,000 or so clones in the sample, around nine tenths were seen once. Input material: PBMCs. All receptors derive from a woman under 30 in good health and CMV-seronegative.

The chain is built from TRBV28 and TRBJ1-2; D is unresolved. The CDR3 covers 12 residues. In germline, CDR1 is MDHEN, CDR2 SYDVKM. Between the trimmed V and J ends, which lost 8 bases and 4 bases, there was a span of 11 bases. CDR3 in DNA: TGTGCCAGCGGGGAGAGAGGCTATGGCTACACCTTC. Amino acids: CASGERGYGYTF.

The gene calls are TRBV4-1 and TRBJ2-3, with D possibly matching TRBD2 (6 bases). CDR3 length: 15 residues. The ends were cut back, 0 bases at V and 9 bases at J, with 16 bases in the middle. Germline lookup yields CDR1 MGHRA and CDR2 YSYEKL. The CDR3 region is CASSQEARLGVTQYF. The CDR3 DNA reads TGCGCCAGCAGCCAAGAAGCAAGACTAGGGGTGACGCAGTATTTT.

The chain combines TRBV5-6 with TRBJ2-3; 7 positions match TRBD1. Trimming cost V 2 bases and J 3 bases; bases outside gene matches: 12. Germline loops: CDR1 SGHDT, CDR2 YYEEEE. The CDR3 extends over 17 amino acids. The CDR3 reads CASSLLGFQGVTDTQYF. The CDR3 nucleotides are TGTGCCAGCAGCTTATTAGGATTTCAGGGGGTAACAGATACGCAGTATTTT.

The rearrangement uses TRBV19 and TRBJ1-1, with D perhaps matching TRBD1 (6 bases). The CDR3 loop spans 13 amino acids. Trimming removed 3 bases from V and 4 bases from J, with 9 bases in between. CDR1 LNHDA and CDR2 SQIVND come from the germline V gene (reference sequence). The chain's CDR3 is CASSMGTSTEAFF. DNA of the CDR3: TGTGCCAGTAGTATGGGGACATCCACTGAAGCTTTCTTT.

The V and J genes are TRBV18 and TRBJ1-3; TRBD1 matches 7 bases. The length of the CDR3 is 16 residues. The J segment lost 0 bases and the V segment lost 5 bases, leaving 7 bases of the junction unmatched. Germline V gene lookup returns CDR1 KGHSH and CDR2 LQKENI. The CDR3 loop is CASSAGQPSSGNTIYF. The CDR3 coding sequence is TGTGCCAGCTCAGCGGGACAGCCCTCCTCTGGAAACACCATATATTTT. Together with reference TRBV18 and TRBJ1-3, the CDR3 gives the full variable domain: NAGVMQNPRHLVRRRGQEARLRCSPMKGHSHVYWYRQLPEEGLKFMVYLQKENIIDESGMPKERFSAEFPKEGPSILRIQQVVRGDSAAYFCASSAGQPSSGNTIYFGEGSWLTVV.

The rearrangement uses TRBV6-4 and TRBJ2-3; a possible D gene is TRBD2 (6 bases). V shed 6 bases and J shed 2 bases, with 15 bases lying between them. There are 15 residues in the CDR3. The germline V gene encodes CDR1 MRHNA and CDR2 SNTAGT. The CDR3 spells CASRKDSGNTDTQYF. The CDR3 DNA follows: TGTGCCAGCAGGAAGGATAGCGGAAACACAGATACGCAGTATTTT.

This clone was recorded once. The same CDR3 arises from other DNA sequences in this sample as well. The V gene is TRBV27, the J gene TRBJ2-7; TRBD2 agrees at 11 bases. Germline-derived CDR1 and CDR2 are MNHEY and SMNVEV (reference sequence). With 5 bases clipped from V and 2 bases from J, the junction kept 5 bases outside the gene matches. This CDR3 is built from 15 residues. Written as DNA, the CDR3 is TGTGCCAGCAGTCCTCGGACTAGCGGGCCCTACGAGCAGTACTTC. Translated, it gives CASSPRTSGPYEQYF.

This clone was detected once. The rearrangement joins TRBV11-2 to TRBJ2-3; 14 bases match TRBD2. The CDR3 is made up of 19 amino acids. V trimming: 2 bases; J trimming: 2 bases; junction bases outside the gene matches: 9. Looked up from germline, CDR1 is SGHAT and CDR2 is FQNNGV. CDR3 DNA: TGTGCCAGCAGCTTACTAGGACTAGCGGGAGGACCCACCACAGATACGCAGTATTTT. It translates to CASSLLGLAGGPTTDTQYF.

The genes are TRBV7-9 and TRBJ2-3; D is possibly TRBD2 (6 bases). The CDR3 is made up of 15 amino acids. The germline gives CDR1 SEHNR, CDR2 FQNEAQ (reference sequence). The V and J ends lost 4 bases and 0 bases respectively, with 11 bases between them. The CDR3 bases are TGTGCCAGCAGCTCTGGAGGGTCTAGCACAGATACGCAGTATTTT. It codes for CASSSGGSSTDTQYF.

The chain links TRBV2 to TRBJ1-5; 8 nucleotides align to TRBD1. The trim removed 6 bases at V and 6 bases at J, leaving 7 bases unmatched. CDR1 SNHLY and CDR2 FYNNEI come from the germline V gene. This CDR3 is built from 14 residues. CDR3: CASSPQGAGQPQHF. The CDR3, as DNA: TGTGCCAGCAGCCCCCAGGGGGCGGGTCAGCCCCAGCATTTT.

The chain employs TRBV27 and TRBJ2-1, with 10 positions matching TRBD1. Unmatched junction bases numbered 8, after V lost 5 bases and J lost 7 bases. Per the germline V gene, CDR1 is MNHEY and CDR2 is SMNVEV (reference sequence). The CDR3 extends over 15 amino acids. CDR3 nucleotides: TGTGCCAGCAGTCCCGGGACAGGGGCTAGTAATGAGCAGTTCTTC. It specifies CASSPGTGASNEQFF.

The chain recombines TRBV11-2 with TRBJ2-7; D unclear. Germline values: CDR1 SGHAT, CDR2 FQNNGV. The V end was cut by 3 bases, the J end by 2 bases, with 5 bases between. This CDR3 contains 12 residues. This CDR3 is CASSFTAYEQYF. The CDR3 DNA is TGTGCCAGCAGCTTCACTGCCTACGAGCAGTACTTC.

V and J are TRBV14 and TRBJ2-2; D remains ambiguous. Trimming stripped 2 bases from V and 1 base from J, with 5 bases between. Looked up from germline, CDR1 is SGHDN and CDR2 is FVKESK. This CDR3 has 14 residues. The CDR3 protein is CASSQTVNTGELFF. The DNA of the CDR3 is TGTGCCAGCAGCCAAACGGTGAACACCGGGGAGCTGTTTTTT. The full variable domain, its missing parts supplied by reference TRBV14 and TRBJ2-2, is EAGVTQFPSHSVIEKGQTVTLRCDPISGHDNLYWYRRVMGKEIKFLLHFVKESKQDESGMPNNRFLAERTGGTYSTLKVQPAELEDSGVYFCASSQTVNTGELFFGEGSRLTVL.

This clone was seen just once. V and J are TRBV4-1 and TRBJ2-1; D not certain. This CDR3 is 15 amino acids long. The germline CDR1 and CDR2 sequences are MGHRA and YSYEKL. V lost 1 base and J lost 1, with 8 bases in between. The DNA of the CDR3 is TGCGCCAGCAGCCAAGTAACCCGGTCCTACAATGAGCAGTTCTTC. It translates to CASSQVTRSYNEQFF.

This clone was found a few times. The CDR3 here is CASSQGVTAYNEQFF. The DNA of the CDR3 is TGTGCCAGCAGCCAAGGGGTGACAGCGTACAATGAGCAGTTCTTC. The chain has TRBV4-2 and TRBJ2-1; a possible D gene is TRBD1 (5 bases). V was shortened by 1 base and J by 4 bases, with 11 bases between the two germline ends. The CDR3 extends over 15 amino acids. CDR1 and CDR2 (germline): LGHNA, YNFKEQ.

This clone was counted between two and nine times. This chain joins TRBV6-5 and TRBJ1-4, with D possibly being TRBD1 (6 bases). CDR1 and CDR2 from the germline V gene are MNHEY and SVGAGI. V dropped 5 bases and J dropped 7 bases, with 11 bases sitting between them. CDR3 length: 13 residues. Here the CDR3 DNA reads TGTGCCAGCAGTAACAGGGTTGTTGAAAAACTGTTTTTT. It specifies CASSNRVVEKLFF.

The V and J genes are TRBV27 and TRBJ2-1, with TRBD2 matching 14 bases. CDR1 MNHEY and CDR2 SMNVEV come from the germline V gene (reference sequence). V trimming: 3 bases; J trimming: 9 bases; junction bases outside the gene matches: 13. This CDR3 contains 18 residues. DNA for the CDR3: TGTGCCAGCAGTTTTCACTCCGGGACTAGCGGGAGTAACCCTGAGCAGTTCTTC. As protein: CASSFHSGTSGSNPEQFF.

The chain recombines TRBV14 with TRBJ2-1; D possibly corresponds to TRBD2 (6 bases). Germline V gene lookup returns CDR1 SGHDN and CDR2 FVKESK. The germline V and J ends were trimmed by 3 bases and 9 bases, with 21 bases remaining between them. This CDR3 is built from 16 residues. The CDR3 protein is CASSQRGYGEASEQFF. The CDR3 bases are TGTGCCAGCAGCCAGAGGGGATACGGGGAGGCGAGTGAGCAGTTCTTC.